These 23 T cell receptor beta chains share one sample of origin, sequenced in a study of vaccination and CD4 T cells after COVID-19. The sample's time point: late sampling 161 to 241 days after vaccination in a few convalescent patients. Treatment defined: roughly 10-day PBMC culture with coronavirus spike peptide pools or control peptides (ViraFEST assay). Their target antigens are unknown. Cultured CD4+ T cell DNA underwent sequencing with the Oncomine TCR Beta short-read assay. Each CDR3 protein is one row after TCRdb ran MiXCR on the PCR reads. This repertoire shows fewer than 25,000 distinct CDR3 sequences, around two fifths found once; its top ten account for 25% to 30%. This sample comprised CD4+ T cells from blood, cultured in vitro, obtained about 7 months after SARS-CoV-2 vaccination. The receptors shown here come from a human donor who had recovered from COVID-19.

The rearrangement uses TRBV7-3 and TRBJ2-3; 8 nucleotides align to TRBD1. The V and J ends lost 0 bases and 6 bases, in that order; junction bases with no gene match: 8. This CDR3 is 16 amino acids long. Germline V CDR1 and CDR2: SGHTA, FQGTGA. The CDR3 reads CASSLTPGGARDTQYF. The CDR3 nucleotides read TGTGCCAGCAGCTTAACTCCAGGGGGCGCACGGGATACGCAGTATTTT. The variable domain in full, with the rest retrieved from reference TRBV7-3 and TRBJ2-3, is GAGVSQTPSNKVTEKGKYVELRCDPISGHTALYWYRQSLGQGPEFLIYFQGTGAADDSGLPNDRFFAVRPEGSVSTLKIQRTERGDSAVYLCASSLTPGGARDTQYFGPGTRLTVL.

This clonotype was seen more than once but under ten times. V usage is TRBV20-1 and J usage is TRBJ2-7, with TRBD2 identical over 11 bases. CDR1 and CDR2 from the germline V gene are DFQATT and SNEGSKA (reference sequence). V trimming: 7 bases; J trimming: 2 bases; junction bases outside the gene matches: 4. This CDR3 is built from 13 residues. This CDR3 reads CSVGLAVPYEQYF. CDR3 coding DNA: TGCAGTGTGGGACTAGCGGTCCCCTACGAGCAGTACTTC.

The chain recombines TRBV5-4 with TRBJ2-5, with 13 bases fitting TRBD2. This CDR3 spans 15 amino acids. CDR1 is SGHNT and CDR2 is YYREEE in the germline V gene (reference sequence). The J segment lost 5 bases and the V segment lost 0 bases, leaving 1 base of the junction unmatched. The CDR3 loop reads CASSLALAGGETQYF. Written as DNA, the CDR3 is TGTGCCAGCAGCTTGGCACTAGCGGGAGGGGAGACCCAGTACTTC.

The chain recombines TRBV27 with TRBJ1-2; D is possibly TRBD1 (5 bases). Per germline, CDR1 MNHEY and CDR2 SMNVEV (reference sequence). Trimming pared 3 bases from V and 2 bases from J, leaving 16 bases between. The CDR3 contains 16 residues. The chain's CDR3 is CASSFHRGTTNYGYTF. CDR3 coding DNA: TGTGCCAGCAGTTTCCACCGTGGGACCACGAACTATGGCTACACCTTC.

The V call is TRBV20-1, the J call TRBJ2-2; D ambiguous. The CDR3 has 12 amino acids. Trimming took 0 bases from V and 2 from J, leaving 1 base between them. The germline V gene encodes CDR1 DFQATT and CDR2 SNEGSKA (reference sequence). CDR3 coding DNA: TGCAGTGCTAGAGACAACACCGGGGAGCTGTTTTTT. Its protein is CSARDNTGELFF.

This clonotype was detected a few times. The chain combines TRBV7-2 with TRBJ1-6, with 7 bases identical to TRBD1. Germline V lookup: CDR1 SGHTA, CDR2 FQGNSA. The V and J ends lost 5 bases and 14 bases, in that order; junction bases with no gene match: 9. The CDR3 runs to 13 residues. The DNA of the CDR3 is TGTGCCAGCAGCGCCACGACAGGGCCGGCCCTCCACTTT. The encoded protein is CASSATTGPALHF. The entire variable domain, with the rest obtained from reference TRBV7-2 and TRBJ1-6, is as follows: GAGVSQSPSNKVTEKGKDVELRCDPISGHTALYWYRQSLGQGLEFLIYFQGNSAPDKSGLPSDRFSAERTGGSVSTLTIQRTQQEDSAVYLCASSATTGPALHFGNGTRLTVT.

This chain links TRBV20-1 with TRBJ2-3; 7 bases agree with TRBD2. CDR3 length: 14 amino acids. V was clipped by 1 base and J by 7 bases; unmatched bases: 8. Per the germline V gene, CDR1 is DFQATT and CDR2 is SNEGSKA (reference sequence). As DNA, the CDR3 is TGCAGTGCTAGAGGACGGGGGGACCCAAATACGCAGTATTTT. This encodes CSARGRGDPNTQYF.

This chain joins TRBV7-3 and TRBJ2-3, with D possibly TRBD2 on 6 matching bases. The CDR3 length is 13 residues. Germline V gene data show CDR1 as SGHTA and CDR2 as FQGTGA. Trimming shortened V by 7 bases and J by 3 bases, and 11 bases separated the two germline ends. CDR3 DNA: TGTGCCAGCAAGTTGGAGGGTACAGATACGCAGTATTTT. It codes for CASKLEGTDTQYF.

The V call is TRBV11-3, the J call TRBJ2-5; perhaps TRBD1 as D (6 bases). This CDR3 is built from 16 residues. The V end lost 2 bases, the J end lost 1 base, and 14 bases lay between the germline ends. Per the germline V gene, CDR1 is SGHNT and CDR2 is YENEEA. CDR3 region: CASSLPRQAIQETQYF. The CDR3 DNA is TGTGCCAGCAGCTTACCCCGACAGGCTATCCAAGAGACCCAGTACTTC.

This chain links TRBV6-2 or TRBV6-3 with TRBJ2-5, with D possibly matching TRBD2 (6 bases). The ends were cut back, 5 bases at V and 4 bases at J, with 14 bases in the middle. The CDR3 has 14 residues. Germline lookup yields CDR1 MNHEY and CDR2 SVGEGT. In DNA, the CDR3 is TGTGCCAGCAGTGCCCTAGCGAGCAGAGAGACCCAGTACTTC. Encoded protein: CASSALASRETQYF.

This clonotype was seen a handful of times. The CDR3 DNA follows: TGCAGTGCTAGAGATGGGAGGGATGAGCAGTTCTTC. Protein product: CSARDGRDEQFF. V gene TRBV20-1 combines with J gene TRBJ2-1; 7 bases are a match to TRBD2. Germline V gene sequence: CDR1 DFQATT, CDR2 SNEGSKA (reference sequence). This CDR3 is 12 amino acids long. J was trimmed by 8 bases and V by 0 bases; bases with no gene match: 1.

This clonotype was seen only a few times. The rearrangement links TRBV7-6 to TRBJ1-1; no clear D. CDR3 length equals 13 residues. V lost 5 bases, J lost 2 bases, and 9 bases lay in between. Germline assignment: CDR1 SGHVS and CDR2 FNYEAQ. The chain's CDR3 is CASSLRTNTEAFF. The CDR3 bases are TGTGCCAGCAGCCTGCGGACCAACACTGAAGCTTTCTTT.

CDR3 region: CASSLVAYTGELFF. The CDR3 DNA follows: TGTGCCAGCAGCTTAGTGGCGTACACCGGGGAGCTGTTTTTT. This sequence joins TRBV11-3 and TRBJ2-2; D not certain. Trimming removed 1 base at V and 3 bases at J, with 6 bases between. Germline CDR1 reads SGHNT; CDR2 reads YENEEA. This CDR3 is built from 14 residues.

This clonotype was seen a few times. V and J are TRBV7-2 and TRBJ2-7, with D perhaps assigned TRBD1 or TRBD2 (5 bases each). Trimming left V 5 bases short and J 6 bases short, with 11 bases between. The CDR3 is 12 residues long. Germline V gene lookup returns CDR1 SGHTA and CDR2 FQGNSA. This chain's CDR3 is CASSAPGPEQYF. CDR3 nucleotide sequence: TGTGCCAGCAGCGCTCCGGGACCCGAGCAGTACTTC.

The CDR3 sequence is CASSVGSTNEQFF. CDR3 DNA: TGTGCCAGCAGCGTCGGGTCAACAAATGAGCAGTTCTTC. The chain has TRBV11-3 and TRBJ2-1; the D is unclear. With 5 bases removed from V and 7 bases from J, the gap between germline ends came to 12 bases. Germline lookup yields CDR1 SGHNT and CDR2 YENEEA. CDR3 length: 13 residues.

This clonotype was counted only a few times. The CDR3 spells CASRRQAGSADTQYF. Written as DNA, the CDR3 is TGTGCCAGCAGGAGGCAGGCAGGGAGCGCAGATACGCAGTATTTT. This chain links TRBV6-1 with TRBJ2-3, with D possibly called TRBD1 or TRBD2 (5 bases each). V lost 6 bases, J lost 4 bases, and 17 bases lay in between. The germline V gene has CDR1 MNHNS and CDR2 SASEGT. This CDR3 comprises 15 residues.

This clonotype was counted a few times. This chain uses TRBV7-2 with TRBJ2-1; possibly TRBD1 or TRBD2 for D (5 bases each). Between the trimmed V and J ends, which lost 4 bases and 6 bases, there was a span of 19 bases. The CDR3 contains 16 residues. Germline V gene sequence: CDR1 SGHTA, CDR2 FQGNSA. The CDR3 nucleotides are TGTGCCAGCAGCTCAGACCGGGACCCCGGGCGCAATGAGCAGTTCTTC. The encoded protein is CASSSDRDPGRNEQFF.

The sample holds a few counts of this clonotype. V gene TRBV11-3 combines with J gene TRBJ2-5; maybe TRBD2 (5 bases). The CDR3 covers 15 residues. The V end lost 2 bases, the J end lost 4 bases, and 14 bases lay between the germline ends. CDR1 and CDR2 from the germline V gene are SGHNT and YENEEA. The CDR3 bases are TGTGCCAGCAGCTTATCGGGGAGTCTTGGAGAGACCCAGTACTTC. This translates into CASSLSGSLGETQYF.

The V gene is TRBV2, the J gene TRBJ1-2; TRBD1 matches 8 bases. The length of the CDR3 is 14 residues. CDR1 is SNHLY, CDR2 FYNNEI, per germline. The trim removed 6 bases at V and 3 bases at J, leaving 6 bases unmatched. The DNA of the CDR3 is TGTGCCAGCAGCAGGGACAGGACGGACTATGGCTACACCTTC. Translated: CASSRDRTDYGYTF.

CDR3 loop: CSARDSGATDTQYF. The CDR3 nucleotides are TGCAGTGCTAGAGATTCGGGGGCCACAGATACGCAGTATTTT. This chain connects TRBV20-1 to TRBJ2-3, with D tentatively TRBD1 or TRBD2 (6 bases each). The CDR3 has 14 amino acids. V shed 0 bases and J shed 2 bases, with 9 bases lying between them. Germline V gives CDR1 DFQATT, CDR2 SNEGSKA (reference sequence).

This clonotype was counted only a few times. V usage is TRBV20-1 and J usage is TRBJ2-5; possibly TRBD1 for D (5 bases). CDR3 length: 15 amino acids. The germline CDR1 and CDR2 sequences are DFQATT and SNEGSKA (reference sequence). The ends were cut back, 0 bases at V and 0 bases at J, with 11 bases in the middle. CDR3 sequence (DNA): TGCAGTGCTAGAGATCCCAGGGCGGACCAAGAGACCCAGTACTTC. Translated: CSARDPRADQETQYF.

The table lists this clonotype with a few counts. The chain couples TRBV24-1 to TRBJ2-3; a possible D gene is TRBD1 (5 bases). CDR3 length: 15 amino acids. Trimming took 3 bases from V and 6 from J, leaving 15 bases between them. Germline CDR1 reads KGHDR; CDR2 reads SFDVKD. The CDR3 DNA sequence: TGTGCCACCAGTGATCCCCTGGGCCCAGGGGATACGCAGTATTTT. Its protein is CATSDPLGPGDTQYF.

The gene calls are TRBV24-1 and TRBJ2-3; 8 positions agree with TRBD1. Germline V CDR1 and CDR2: KGHDR, SFDVKD. With 4 bases clipped from V and 0 bases from J, the junction kept 11 bases outside the gene matches. CDR3 length equals 18 residues. The CDR3 nucleotides read TGTGCCACCAGTGACCCAAGTTACAGGGGGAGCAGCACAGATACGCAGTATTTT. Its translation: CATSDPSYRGSSTDTQYF.